The 26 T cell receptor beta chains listed next were all sequenced from one sample in a study of shared clonotypes between healthy human individuals. Generated by immunoSEQ multiplex PCR, the TCRdb table keeps only in-frame clones and is missing some. The table includes about 1.1 million clones, roughly 80% detected once. Sequencing was done on a sample of memory CD4+ T cells from PBMCs. Subset given: CD45RA-negative fraction. All receptors derive from a man aged 18 to 29 in good health. Some clones in this sample may be carry-over from other donors' samples.

A note on this clone: A much larger clone sits a single nucleotide away, making a read error possible. In the same sample, other DNA sequences code for this CDR3. This rearrangement joins TRBV7-9 to TRBJ2-2, with 7 nucleotides matching TRBD2. Germline V lookup: CDR1 SEHNR, CDR2 FQNEAQ (reference sequence). The CDR3 length is 16 residues. The CDR3 loop is CASSLWLGGNTGELFF. Written as DNA, the CDR3 is TGTGCCAGCAGCCTTTGGTTGGGGGGGAACACCGGAGAGCTGTTTTTT.

The J gene is TRBJ2-2, the V gene TRBV2; D is possibly TRBD1 (5 bases). The CDR3 is 11 amino acids. The ends were cut back, 6 bases at V and 6 bases at J, with 5 bases in the middle. Germline CDR1 is SNHLY and CDR2 is FYNNEI. Here the CDR3 DNA reads TGTGCCAGCAGAGGGGCCGGGGAGCTGTTTTTT. The encoded protein is CASRGAGELFF.

In this sample, this clone turned up a few times. The chain has TRBV28 and TRBJ1-1; tentative D call: TRBD1 (6 bases). Trimming removed 6 bases from V and 4 bases from J, with 12 bases in between. Germline CDR1 and CDR2: MDHEN and SYDVKM. The CDR3 is 13 amino acids. The CDR3 bases are TGTGCCAGCAGCCAAACAGGGAGCACTGAAGCTTTCTTT. This encodes CASSQTGSTEAFF. The whole variable domain, filled in from reference TRBV28 and TRBJ1-1, reads DVKVTQSSRYLVKRTGEKVFLECVQDMDHENMFWYRQDPGLGLRLIYFSYDVKMKEKGDIPEGYSVSREKKERFSLILESASTNQTSMYLCASSQTGSTEAFFGQGTRLTVV.

This clone was observed a few times. The chain carries TRBV6-1 and TRBJ1-5; 12 nucleotides line up with TRBD1. Germline assignment: CDR1 MNHNS and CDR2 SASEGT. There are 15 residues in the CDR3. Trimming removed 5 bases from V and 6 bases from J; junction bases left unmatched: 5. In DNA, the CDR3 is TGTGCCAGCAGTCGGGGGACAGGGGGCTTTCAGCCCCAGCATTTT. This translates into CASSRGTGGFQPQHF.

The V call is TRBV6-1, the J call TRBJ1-2, with a weak D call TRBD1 (5 bases). The germline V gene encodes CDR1 MNHNS and CDR2 SASEGT. The length of the CDR3 is 15 residues. Trimming shortened V by 1 base and J by 8 bases, and 17 bases separated the two germline ends. CDR3: CASSEVGAGNPGYTF. The CDR3 DNA reads as TGTGCCAGCAGTGAAGTCGGGGCAGGAAACCCAGGCTACACCTTC.

The J gene is TRBJ2-7, the V gene TRBV28; the D gene is possibly TRBD2 (6 bases). With 6 bases removed from V and 8 bases from J, the gap between germline ends came to 11 bases. CDR3 length: 11 amino acids. CDR1 and CDR2 (germline): MDHEN, SYDVKM. CDR3 sequence (DNA): TGTGCCAGCAGCACGGAGGGCAAGCAGTACTTC. This gives the protein CASSTEGKQYF.

This chain uses TRBV5-1 with TRBJ1-2; TRBD1 is a possible D gene (5 bases). From germline, CDR1 is SGHRS and CDR2 YFSETQ. This CDR3 contains 15 residues. The V end lost 3 bases, the J end lost 3 bases, and 15 bases lay between the germline ends. This CDR3 is CASSYSGGDYYGYTF. DNA of the CDR3: TGCGCCAGCAGCTACTCCGGGGGGGACTACTATGGCTACACCTTC.

V and J are TRBV15 and TRBJ2-2; tentatively, D is TRBD2 (5 bases). The CDR3 spans 14 residues. V was pared by 6 bases and J by 4 bases, with 12 bases between. The germline gives CDR1 LNHNV, CDR2 YYDKDF (reference sequence). This CDR3 is CATSVGVSTGELFF. CDR3 DNA sequence: TGTGCCACCAGTGTGGGAGTTAGCACCGGGGAGCTGTTTTTT.

The gene calls are TRBV7-9 and TRBJ1-1, with 8 bases aligning to TRBD1. Germline CDR1 is SEHNR and CDR2 is FQNEAQ (reference sequence). The CDR3 is made up of 15 amino acids. Germline trimming cut 4 bases from V and 1 base from J; bases unmatched to any gene: 5. The CDR3 DNA is TGTGCCAGCAGCTCCGACAGGGGAAAGAACACTGAAGCTTTCTTT. It codes for CASSSDRGKNTEAFF.

This clone was seen ten or more times. The V and J genes are TRBV7-2 and TRBJ1-2, with D maybe TRBD1 (5 bases). V was cut by 1 base and J by 4 bases, with 19 bases left in between. Germline CDR1 and CDR2: SGHTA and FQGNSA. The CDR3 is 17 residues long. Here the CDR3 reads CASSLGGSAGLIYGYTF. In DNA form, the CDR3 reads TGTGCCAGCAGCTTAGGGGGGTCCGCGGGGTTGATCTATGGCTACACCTTC.

This clone was counted only a few times. Other DNA variants within this sample encode the same CDR3. The chain is built from TRBV4-1 and TRBJ2-3; a weak D match, TRBD2 (6 bases). Per germline, CDR1 MGHRA and CDR2 YSYEKL. The V end was cut by 4 bases, the J end by 3 bases, with 20 bases between. CDR3 length equals 17 residues. CDR3: CASSPQKVGTETDTQYF. DNA of the CDR3: TGCGCCAGCAGCCCCCAGAAGGTCGGGACTGAGACAGATACGCAGTATTTT.

This rearrangement joins TRBV7-3 to TRBJ1-1; no clear D. The CDR3 has 12 amino acids. V gave up 3 bases and J gave up 5 bases, with 7 bases separating them. The germline gives CDR1 SGHTA, CDR2 FQGTGA. The CDR3 spells CASSFRATEAFF. The CDR3 DNA sequence: TGTGCCAGCAGCTTTAGGGCGACTGAAGCTTTCTTT.

This rearrangement joins TRBV5-4 to TRBJ2-3; 11 nucleotides align to TRBD2. V lost 3 bases and J lost 1; bases outside the gene matches: 4. The CDR3 extends over 16 amino acids. Germline V gene data show CDR1 as SGHNT and CDR2 as YYREEE (reference sequence). Here the CDR3 reads CASSSVAGGGTDTQYF. The CDR3 DNA reads as TGTGCCAGCAGCTCGGTAGCGGGAGGGGGCACAGATACGCAGTATTTT.

The rearrangement joins TRBV19 to TRBJ2-5; 11 bases map to TRBD1. Germline V lookup: CDR1 LNHDA, CDR2 SQIVND (reference sequence). There are 13 residues in the CDR3. The junction had 1 base not matched to a gene; V was cut back by 9 bases and J by 1 base. CDR3: CARGTGGQETQYF. CDR3 nucleotide sequence: TGTGCCAGGGGGACAGGGGGCCAAGAGACCCAGTACTTC.

The chain combines TRBV9 with TRBJ2-2; D might be TRBD1 (5 bases). This CDR3 region has 14 residues. Per the germline V gene, CDR1 is SGDLS and CDR2 is YYNGEE. The V gene lost 0 bases and the J gene lost 7 bases, with 10 bases spanning the gap. The chain's CDR3 is CASSVAGFNGELFF. CDR3 sequence (DNA): TGTGCCAGCAGCGTAGCAGGGTTTAACGGGGAGCTGTTTTTT.

This clone was counted only a few times. V and J are TRBV6-1 and TRBJ2-5; 8 bases are a match to TRBD1. Losses at the gene ends were 8 bases for V and 3 bases for J; bases not matched to a gene: 8. There are 14 residues in the CDR3. The germline V gene encodes CDR1 MNHNS and CDR2 SASEGT. The CDR3, as DNA: TGTGCCAGCGGGACAGGTCCCCCCGAAGAGACCCAGTACTTC. Translating gives CASGTGPPEETQYF.

The CDR3 DNA sequence: TGTGCCAGCAGCTTGGCGACAGGGGGCGAGAATGAAAAACTGTTTTTT. It yields the protein CASSLATGGENEKLFF. This sequence joins TRBV7-2 and TRBJ1-4, with TRBD1 identical over 10 bases. CDR1 is SGHTA and CDR2 is FQGNSA in the germline V gene. Trimming took 3 bases from V and 5 from J; bases not matched to a gene: 6. There are 16 residues in the CDR3. The variable domain in full, with the rest retrieved from reference TRBV7-2 and TRBJ1-4, is GAGVSQSPSNKVTEKGKDVELRCDPISGHTALYWYRQSLGQGLEFLIYFQGNSAPDKSGLPSDRFSAERTGGSVSTLTIQRTQQEDSAVYLCASSLATGGENEKLFFGSGTQLSVL.

V gene TRBV4-3 combines with J gene TRBJ1-1; no clear D gene. The CDR3 has 15 residues. Germline V lookup: CDR1 LGHNA, CDR2 YSLEER. The V and J ends lost 1 base and 2 bases respectively, with 11 bases between them. CDR3 region: CASSQVGWGNTEAFF. Here the CDR3 DNA reads TGCGCCAGCAGCCAAGTTGGTTGGGGAAACACTGAAGCTTTCTTT.

V usage is TRBV28 and J usage is TRBJ2-5; the match to TRBD2 covers 10 bases. This CDR3 contains 13 residues. CDR1 MDHEN and CDR2 SYDVKM come from the germline V gene. J lost 14 bases, V lost 2 bases, and 8 bases had no gene match. The CDR3 DNA follows: TGTGCCAGCAGTTTACCTAGCGGGAGTCGCCGATACTTC. Its translation is CASSLPSGSRRYF.

The J gene is TRBJ1-1, the V gene TRBV10-2; D ambiguous. The V gene lost 2 bases and the J gene lost 0 bases, with 7 bases spanning the gap. CDR3 length equals 14 residues. Germline CDR1 is WSHSY and CDR2 is SAAADI. The CDR3 loop reads CASSETAMNTEAFF. Written as DNA, the CDR3 is TGCGCCAGCAGTGAGACAGCCATGAACACTGAAGCTTTCTTT.

The sample holds a few counts of this clone. The chain recombines TRBV10-3 with TRBJ1-2; 10 bases map to TRBD1. This CDR3 region has 14 residues. J lost 2 bases, V lost 5 bases, and 2 bases had no gene match. CDR1 and CDR2 (germline): ENHRY, SYGVKD. The CDR3 spells CAISLTGGNYGYTF. DNA for the CDR3: TGTGCCATCAGTTTGACAGGGGGCAACTATGGCTACACCTTC.

With respect to this clone: This specimen includes other DNA sequences encoding the same CDR3. This sequence joins TRBV14 and TRBJ2-7; D unclear. Between the trimmed V and J ends, which lost 3 bases and 6 bases, there was a span of 6 bases. The CDR3 extends over 11 amino acids. The germline CDR1 and CDR2 sequences are SGHDN and FVKESK. CDR3 sequence: CASSQRSEQYF. CDR3 DNA: TGTGCCAGCAGCCAGAGGTCCGAGCAGTACTTC.

The chain combines TRBV7-4 with TRBJ1-5; no definite D call. V was cut by 1 base and J by 0 bases, with 19 bases left in between. The CDR3 is 19 amino acids. In germline, CDR1 is SGHVT, CDR2 SQSDAQ. The CDR3 DNA follows: TGTGCCAGCAGCTTAGTAAGACTCCCGAGCCCTTATAGCAATCAGCCCCAGCATTTT. It codes for CASSLVRLPSPYSNQPQHF.

The chain joins TRBV19 to TRBJ1-5, with a tentative D call TRBD1 (5 bases). CDR1 and CDR2 (germline): LNHDA, SQIVND (reference sequence). Trimming pared 6 bases from V and 7 bases from J, leaving 16 bases between. CDR3 length: 14 amino acids. CDR3 nucleotides: TGTGCCAGTAGGGGCGGGGGGATTAGCCAGCCCCAGCATTTT. Its protein product is CASRGGGISQPQHF.

The chain uses TRBV18 and TRBJ2-3; no clear D. Trimming cost V 3 bases and J 4 bases, with 11 bases left between them. Per germline, CDR1 KGHSH and CDR2 LQKENI. This CDR3 contains 14 residues. The CDR3 loop reads CASSPNQAADTQYF. CDR3 bases: TGTGCCAGCTCACCCAACCAGGCGGCAGATACGCAGTATTTT.

As to this clone: Other DNA sequences in this sample translate to the same CDR3. The CDR3 sequence: CASSPAGETQYF. As DNA, the CDR3 is TGTGCCAGCTCACCAGCCGGGGAGACCCAGTACTTC. The gene calls are TRBV18 and TRBJ2-5; D gene unclear. Trimming stripped 2 bases from V and 5 bases from J, with 6 bases between. Looked up from germline, CDR1 is KGHSH and CDR2 is LQKENI. CDR3 length: 12 amino acids.